The present entry profiles one T cell receptor (beta chain) with its context. The antigen is undetermined. The data were taken from a study of Ad26.COV2.S vaccination and SARS-CoV-2 variants. Background on the study: COV1001, an Ad26.COV2.S trial, supplied this vaccine-arm donor.

The assay was immunoSEQ multiplex PCR, and TCRdb's table has in-frame clones only and misses some. The profile shows about 440,000 clones, about 90% of them singletons. Germline CDR1 and CDR2: SGHVS and FQNEAQ. The CDR3 loop spans 15 amino acids. The J segment lost 3 bases and the V segment lost 5 bases, leaving 6 bases of the junction unmatched. Study conclusions and caveats: Non-spike TCR breadth was similar in vaccine and placebo recipients.

Treatment indicated: some 20 received Ad26.COV2.S at low or high dose, single or two shots; 5 received placebo; per-sample allocation not given. Specimen acquisition occurred on day 63 following the initial vaccine or placebo injection. The V and J genes are TRBV7-8 and TRBJ2-3; 9 nucleotides match TRBD2. The sequencing used peripheral blood, collected in a trial of Ad26.COV2.S vaccine versus placebo. The TCR comes from a person between 18 and 60 years old who received the Ad26.COV2.S COVID-19 vaccine or a placebo. The DNA of the CDR3 is TGTGCCAGCAGCGCCTCTAGCGGGGTAACAGATACGCAGTATTTT. Protein sequence: CASSASSGVTDTQYF.